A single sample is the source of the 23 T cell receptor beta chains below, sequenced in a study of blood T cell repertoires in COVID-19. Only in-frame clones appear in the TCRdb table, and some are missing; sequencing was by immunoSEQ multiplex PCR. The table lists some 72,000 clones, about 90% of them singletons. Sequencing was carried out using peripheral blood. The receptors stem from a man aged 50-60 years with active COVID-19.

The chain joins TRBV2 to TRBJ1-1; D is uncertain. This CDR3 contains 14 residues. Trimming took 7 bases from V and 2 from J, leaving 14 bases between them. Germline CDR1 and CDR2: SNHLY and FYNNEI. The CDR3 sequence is CASKRTDYNTEAFF. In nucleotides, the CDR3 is TGTGCCAGCAAACGGACGGACTACAACACTGAAGCTTTCTTT.

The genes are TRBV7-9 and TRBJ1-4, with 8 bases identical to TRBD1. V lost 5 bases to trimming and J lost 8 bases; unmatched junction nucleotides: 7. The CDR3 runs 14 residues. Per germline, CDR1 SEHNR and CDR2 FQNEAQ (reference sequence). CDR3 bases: TGTGCCAGCAGCCGCGGACAGGGTGGGGAAAAACTGTTTTTT. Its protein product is CASSRGQGGEKLFF.

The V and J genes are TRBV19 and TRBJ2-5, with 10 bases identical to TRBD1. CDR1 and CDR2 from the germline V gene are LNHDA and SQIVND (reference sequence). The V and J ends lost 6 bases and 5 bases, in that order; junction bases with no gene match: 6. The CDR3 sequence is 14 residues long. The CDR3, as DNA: TGTGCCAGTAGACAGGACAGGGGGGTGGAGACCCAGTACTTC. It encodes CASRQDRGVETQYF.

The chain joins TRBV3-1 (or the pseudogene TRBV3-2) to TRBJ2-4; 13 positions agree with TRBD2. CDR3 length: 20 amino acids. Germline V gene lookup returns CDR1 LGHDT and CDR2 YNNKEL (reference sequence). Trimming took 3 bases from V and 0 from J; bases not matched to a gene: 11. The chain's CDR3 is CASSHRLAGGPTLAKNIQYF. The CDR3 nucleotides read TGTGCCAGCAGCCATCGACTAGCGGGAGGACCAACTCTAGCCAAAAACATTCAGTACTTC.

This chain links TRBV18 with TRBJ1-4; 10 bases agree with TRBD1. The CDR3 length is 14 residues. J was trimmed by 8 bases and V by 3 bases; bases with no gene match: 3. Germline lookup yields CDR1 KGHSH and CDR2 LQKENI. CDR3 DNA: TGTGCCAGCTCACCGGGACAGGGGAGCGAAAAACTGTTTTTT. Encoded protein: CASSPGQGSEKLFF.

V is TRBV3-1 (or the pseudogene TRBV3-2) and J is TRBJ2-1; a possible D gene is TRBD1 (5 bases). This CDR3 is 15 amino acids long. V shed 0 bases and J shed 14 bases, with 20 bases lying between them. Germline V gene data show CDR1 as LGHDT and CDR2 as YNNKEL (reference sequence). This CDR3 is CASSQDPRRTGVKFF. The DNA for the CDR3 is TGTGCCAGCAGCCAAGATCCCCGAAGAACAGGCGTAAAGTTCTTC.

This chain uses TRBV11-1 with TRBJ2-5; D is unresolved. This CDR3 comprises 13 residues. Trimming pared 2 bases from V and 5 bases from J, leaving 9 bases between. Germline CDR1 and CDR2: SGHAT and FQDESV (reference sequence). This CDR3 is CASSLNREETQYF. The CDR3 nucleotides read TGTGCCAGCAGCTTAAACAGAGAGGAGACCCAGTACTTC.

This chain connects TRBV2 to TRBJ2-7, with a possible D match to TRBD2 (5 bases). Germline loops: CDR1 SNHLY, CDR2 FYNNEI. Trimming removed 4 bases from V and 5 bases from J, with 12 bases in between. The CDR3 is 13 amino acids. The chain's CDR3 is CASSVRGIHEQYF. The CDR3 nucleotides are TGTGCCAGCAGTGTACGAGGGATCCACGAGCAGTACTTC.

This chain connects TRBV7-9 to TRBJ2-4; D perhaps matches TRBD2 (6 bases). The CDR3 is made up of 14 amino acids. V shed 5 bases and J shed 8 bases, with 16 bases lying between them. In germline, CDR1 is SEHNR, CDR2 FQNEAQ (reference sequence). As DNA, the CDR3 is TGTGCCAGCAGCCCCGGGGGATGGGGAGACATTCAGTACTTC. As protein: CASSPGGWGDIQYF.

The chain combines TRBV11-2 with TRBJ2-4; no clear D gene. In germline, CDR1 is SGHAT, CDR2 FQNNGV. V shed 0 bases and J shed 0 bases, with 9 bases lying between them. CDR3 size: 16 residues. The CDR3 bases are TGTGCCAGCAGCTTAGAGGCAGGCCTAGCCAAAAACATTCAGTACTTC. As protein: CASSLEAGLAKNIQYF.

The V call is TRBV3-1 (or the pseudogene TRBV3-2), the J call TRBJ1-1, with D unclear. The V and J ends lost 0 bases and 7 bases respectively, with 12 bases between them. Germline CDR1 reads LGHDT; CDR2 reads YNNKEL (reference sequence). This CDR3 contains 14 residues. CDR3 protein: CASSQETASGEAFF. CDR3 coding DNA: TGTGCCAGCAGCCAAGAAACAGCGAGCGGTGAAGCTTTCTTT.

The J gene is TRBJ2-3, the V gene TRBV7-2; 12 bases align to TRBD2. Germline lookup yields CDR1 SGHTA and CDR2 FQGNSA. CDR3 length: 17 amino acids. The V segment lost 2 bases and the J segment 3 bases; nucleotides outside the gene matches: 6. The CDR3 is CASSLLLAGGGTDTQYF. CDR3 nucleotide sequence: TGTGCCAGCAGCTTATTACTAGCGGGGGGCGGGACAGATACGCAGTATTTT.

The CDR3 spells CASSTSFPGLADYNEQFF. In DNA, the CDR3 is TGTGCCAGCAGCACATCCTTTCCGGGACTAGCGGACTACAATGAGCAGTTCTTC. The V call is TRBV11-2, the J call TRBJ2-1, with 11 bases identical to TRBD2. The CDR3 runs to 18 residues. Germline CDR1 SGHAT, CDR2 FQNNGV. The trim removed 5 bases at V and 3 bases at J, leaving 12 bases unmatched.

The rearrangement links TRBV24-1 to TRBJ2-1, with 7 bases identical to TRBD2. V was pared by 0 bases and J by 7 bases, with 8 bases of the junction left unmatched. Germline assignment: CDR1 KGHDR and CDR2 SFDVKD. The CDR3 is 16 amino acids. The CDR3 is CATSDLHTGGRNEQFF. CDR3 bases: TGTGCCACCAGTGATTTGCACACGGGAGGCAGGAATGAGCAGTTCTTC.

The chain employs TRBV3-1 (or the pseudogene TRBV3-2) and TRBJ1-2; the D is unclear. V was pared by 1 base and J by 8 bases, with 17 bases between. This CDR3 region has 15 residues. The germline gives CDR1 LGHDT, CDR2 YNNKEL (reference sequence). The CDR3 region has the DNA TGTGCCAGCAGCCAAGTGGGAGCTAACGGGTGGGGCTACACCTTC. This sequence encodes CASSQVGANGWGYTF.

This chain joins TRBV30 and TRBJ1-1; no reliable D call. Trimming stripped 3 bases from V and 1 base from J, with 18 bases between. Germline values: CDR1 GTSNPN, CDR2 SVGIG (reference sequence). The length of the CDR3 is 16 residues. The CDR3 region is CAWRSRLGSGNTEAFF. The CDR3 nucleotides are TGTGCCTGGAGGAGCCGCCTGGGCAGCGGGAACACTGAAGCTTTCTTT.

CDR3 coding DNA: TGTGCCAGCCCGGGACAGGGCAGATACGAGCAGTACTTC. As protein: CASPGQGRYEQYF. This rearrangement joins TRBV6-5 to TRBJ2-7; the match to TRBD1 covers 9 bases. The CDR3 runs 13 residues. J lost 4 bases, V lost 8 bases, and 6 bases had no gene match. Per germline, CDR1 MNHEY and CDR2 SVGAGI.

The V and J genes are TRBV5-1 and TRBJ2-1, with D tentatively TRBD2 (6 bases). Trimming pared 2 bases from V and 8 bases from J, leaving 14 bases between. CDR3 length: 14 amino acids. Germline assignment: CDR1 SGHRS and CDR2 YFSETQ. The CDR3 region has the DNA TGCGCCAGCAGCTTCTTTAGGCGGGATCATGAGCAGTTCTTC. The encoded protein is CASSFFRRDHEQFF.

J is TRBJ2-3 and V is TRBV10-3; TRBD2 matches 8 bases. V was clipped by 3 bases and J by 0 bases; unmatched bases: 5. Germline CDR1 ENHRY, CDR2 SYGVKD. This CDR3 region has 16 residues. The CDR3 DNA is TGTGCCATCAGTGACACACAGCGGGGGAGCACAGATACGCAGTATTTT. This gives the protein CAISDTQRGSTDTQYF.

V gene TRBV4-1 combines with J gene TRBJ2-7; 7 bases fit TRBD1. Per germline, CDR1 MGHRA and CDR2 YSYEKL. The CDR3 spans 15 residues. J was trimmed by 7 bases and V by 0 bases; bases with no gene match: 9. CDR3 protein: CASSQDQQGMWEQYF. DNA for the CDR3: TGCGCCAGCAGCCAAGATCAACAGGGGATGTGGGAGCAGTACTTC.

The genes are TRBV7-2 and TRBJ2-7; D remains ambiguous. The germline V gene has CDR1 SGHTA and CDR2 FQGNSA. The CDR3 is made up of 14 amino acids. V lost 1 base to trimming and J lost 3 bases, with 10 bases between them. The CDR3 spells CASSLVGTIYEQYF. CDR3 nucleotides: TGTGCCAGCAGCTTAGTGGGCACAATCTACGAGCAGTACTTC. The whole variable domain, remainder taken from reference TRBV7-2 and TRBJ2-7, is GAGVSQSPSNKVTEKGKDVELRCDPISGHTALYWYRQSLGQGLEFLIYFQGNSAPDKSGLPSDRFSAERTGGSVSTLTIQRTQQEDSAVYLCASSLVGTIYEQYFGPGTRLTVT.

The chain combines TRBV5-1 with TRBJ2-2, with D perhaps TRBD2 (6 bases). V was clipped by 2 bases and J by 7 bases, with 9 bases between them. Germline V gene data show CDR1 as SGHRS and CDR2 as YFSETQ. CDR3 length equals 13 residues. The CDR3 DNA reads TGCGCCAGCAGCTTCAGGGAGGACGGGGAGCTGTTTTTT. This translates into CASSFREDGELFF.

The CDR3 DNA is TGCAGTGCTCCACCGCAGAATGAGCAGTTCTTC. Translation gives CSAPPQNEQFF. The chain employs TRBV20-1 and TRBJ2-1; D remains ambiguous. The CDR3 is 11 residues long. Germline V gene data show CDR1 as DFQATT and CDR2 as SNEGSKA (reference sequence). Between the trimmed V and J ends, which lost 5 bases and 7 bases, there was a span of 9 bases.